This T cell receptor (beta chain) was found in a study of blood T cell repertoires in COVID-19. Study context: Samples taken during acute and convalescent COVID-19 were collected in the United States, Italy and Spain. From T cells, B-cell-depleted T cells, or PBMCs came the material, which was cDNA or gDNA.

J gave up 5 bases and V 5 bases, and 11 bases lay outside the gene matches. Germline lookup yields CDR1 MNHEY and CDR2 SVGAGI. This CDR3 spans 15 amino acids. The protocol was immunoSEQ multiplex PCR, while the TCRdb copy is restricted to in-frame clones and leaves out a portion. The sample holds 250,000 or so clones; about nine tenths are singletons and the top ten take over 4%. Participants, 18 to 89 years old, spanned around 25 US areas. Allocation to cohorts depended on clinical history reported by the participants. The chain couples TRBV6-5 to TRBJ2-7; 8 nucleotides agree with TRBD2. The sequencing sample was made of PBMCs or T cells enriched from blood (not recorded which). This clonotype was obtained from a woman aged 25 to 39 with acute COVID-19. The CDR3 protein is CASSIGFGRGDEQYF. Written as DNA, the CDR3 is TGTGCCAGCAGTATCGGATTCGGGAGGGGGGACGAGCAGTACTTC.